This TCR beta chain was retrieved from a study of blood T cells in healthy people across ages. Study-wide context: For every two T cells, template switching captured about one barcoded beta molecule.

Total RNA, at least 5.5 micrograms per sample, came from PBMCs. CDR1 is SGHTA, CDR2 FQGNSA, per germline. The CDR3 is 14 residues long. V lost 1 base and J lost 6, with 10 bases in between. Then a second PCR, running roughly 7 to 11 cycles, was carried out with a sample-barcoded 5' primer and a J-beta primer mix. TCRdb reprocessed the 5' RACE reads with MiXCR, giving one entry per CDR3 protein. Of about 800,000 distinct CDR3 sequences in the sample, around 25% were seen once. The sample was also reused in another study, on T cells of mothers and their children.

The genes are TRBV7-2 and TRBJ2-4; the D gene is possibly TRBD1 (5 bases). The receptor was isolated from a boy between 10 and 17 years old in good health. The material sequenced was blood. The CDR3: CASSLGSGLNIQYF. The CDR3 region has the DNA TGTGCCAGCAGCTTAGGTTCAGGGCTAAACATTCAGTACTTC.